A selection of T cell receptor beta chains follows, all from one sample in a study of T cell responses to AZD1222 COVID-19 vaccine. TCRdb's table, derived via immunoSEQ multiplex PCR, lists solely in-frame clones and lacks some. The sample consists of over 100,000 clones, 85% to 90% of them appearing once. The sample consisted of peripheral blood, taken on day 0 of AZD1222 vaccination. Receptors originate from an adult in good health. Each CDR3 is given with its conserved first and last residue. Fields, in order: V gene, D gene, J gene, clone size, CDR3 DNA, CDR3 protein. D genes are given only for firm matches. Expanded clones get a size class; other rows say once, few or many, or leave the size out.

>TRBV18|-|TRBJ1-3|-
TGTGCCAGCTCACCACAGGGATACTCTGGAAACACCATATATTTT
CASSPQGYSGNTIYF
>TRBV27|TRBD1|TRBJ1-5|-
TGTGCCAGCAGCTCCGGGACAGATAGCAATCAGCCCCAGCATTTT
CASSSGTDSNQPQHF
>TRBV7-9|-|TRBJ2-1|few
TGTGCCAGCAGCCCGCCAGTCAGGCTAGCGAGGACCTACAATGAGCAGTTCTTC
CASSPPVRLARTYNEQFF
>TRBV28|-|TRBJ1-2|-
TGTGCCAGCAGTCCGTCGGAAGGGTCTGGCTACACCTTC
CASSPSEGSGYTF
>TRBV18|-|TRBJ1-4|-
TGTGCCAGCTCACAAAGGGAGCTAACTAATGAAAAACTGTTTTTT
CASSQRELTNEKLFF
>TRBV27|TRBD1|TRBJ1-6|-
TGTGCCAGCTACAAGAGAAGACAGGGGTGGAATTCACCCCTCCACTTT
CASYKRRQGWNSPLHF
>TRBV5-6|-|TRBJ1-2|-
TGTGCCAGCAGCTTGGGCCTTAACTATGGCTACACCTTC
CASSLGLNYGYTF
>TRBV28|-|TRBJ2-7|-
TGTGCCAGCAGCCTCCACCTAGGTCTCTACGAGCAGTACTTC
CASSLHLGLYEQYF
>TRBV5-4|-|TRBJ1-1|once
TGTGCCAGCAGCTTGCGGGGGGACACTGAAGCTTTCTTT
CASSLRGDTEAFF
>TRBV7-2|TRBD1|TRBJ1-2|-
TGTGCCAGCAGCACCCTAAGGGACAGTGCTAACTATGGCTACACCTTC
CASSTLRDSANYGYTF
>TRBV24-1|TRBD2|TRBJ2-2|-
TGTGCCACCAGTGATTCAGGACTAGCGTTCGGGGAGCTGTTTTTT
CATSDSGLAFGELFF
>TRBV18|-|TRBJ1-5|-
TGTGCCAGCTCACCAGGGGCGCAGGGGCCCCAGCATTTT
CASSPGAQGPQHF
>TRBV5-5|-|TRBJ1-5|-
TGTGCCAGCAGCTTCCGGGGGGAAAGGGGTAGCAATCAGCCCCAGCATTTT
CASSFRGERGSNQPQHF
>TRBV12-3/TRBV12-4|-|TRBJ1-2|many
TGTGCCAGCAGTTTAGAGGGGCGGGGCTACACCTTC
CASSLEGRGYTF
>TRBV30|-|TRBJ1-6|-
TGTGCCTGGAGTACTGGGATTTCACCCCTCCACTTT
CAWSTGISPLHF
>TRBV11-2|TRBD2|TRBJ2-1|-
TGTGCCAGCAGCTTAGGCGCTAGCGGGGGGCGGAATGAGCAGTTCTTC
CASSLGASGGRNEQFF
>TRBV7-6|-|TRBJ2-3|-
TGTGCCAGCAGCGATGAGGTCTCAGATACGCAGTATTTT
CASSDEVSDTQYF
>TRBV19|-|TRBJ1-4|-
TGTGCCAGTAGTATCTCGGCGTCCGGTGAAAAACTGTTTTTT
CASSISASGEKLFF
>TRBV3-1/TRBV3-2|-|TRBJ2-7|-
TGTGCCAGCAGCCAATGGGATCGGGGGGCATACGAGCAGTACTTC
CASSQWDRGAYEQYF
>TRBV28|-|TRBJ1-2|few
TGTGCCAGCACTATCCTCGGGAGCTCGGGTGGCTACACCTTC
CASTILGSSGGYTF
>TRBV7-2|TRBD2|TRBJ2-7|few
TGTGCCAGCAGCCGCGAGGGAGGGCCTACCTACGAGCAGTACTTC
CASSREGGPTYEQYF
>TRBV3-1/TRBV3-2|TRBD2|TRBJ2-7|-
TGTGCCAGCAGCCAAGACGGTAGCGGGGGTTACGAGCAGTACTTC
CASSQDGSGGYEQYF
>TRBV11-2|TRBD2|TRBJ2-7|-
TGTGCCAGCAGATCTAGCGGGGGGAGTCGGCAGTACTTC
CASRSSGGSRQYF
>TRBV19|-|TRBJ1-6|-
TGTGCCAGTAGTCCCCGGGGCAGCACCAATTCACCCCTCCACTTT
CASSPRGSTNSPLHF